This T cell receptor beta chain was obtained from a study of control samples from healthy donors and cancer patients. Sequencing used immunoSEQ multiplex PCR; TCRdb keeps in-frame clones, though not all of them. This table has about 170,000 clones, 80% to 90% appearing once. Trimming left V 1 base short and J 0 bases short, with 11 bases between. Germline-derived CDR1 and CDR2 are SGHDN and FVKESK. The CDR3 contains 16 residues. This clonotype was sampled from a woman aged 25 to 39 in good health. Material for sequencing was blood. The chain combines TRBV14 with TRBJ2-3; D ambiguous. The CDR3 is CASSQGGRLSTDTQYF. CDR3 nucleotide sequence: TGTGCCAGCAGCCAAGGAGGAAGGCTAAGCACAGATACGCAGTATTTT.